The rows below give T cell receptor beta chains drawn from one sample of a study of identical twins. Via MiXCR, TCRdb re-called the 5' RACE reads, giving one row per CDR3 protein. Of around 1.7 million distinct CDR3 sequences detected, under 35% appear once; the ten largest clones hold under 0.35%. The specimen sequenced was cord blood. These receptors were collected from a newborn girl in good health. CDR3s include the opening cysteine and the closing phenylalanine or tryptophan. The D gene is left open where the match is weak. Some rows have no size entry. The others give once, few or many, or a class for an expanded clone.

V gene: TRBV13
clone size: .
D gene: .
J gene: TRBJ2-7
CDR3 protein: CASSSARTAYEQYF
CDR3 DNA: TGTGCCAGCAGCTCCGCCCGGACTGCTTACGAGCAGTACTTC

V gene: TRBV24-1
clone size: .
D gene: .
J gene: TRBJ2-5
CDR3 protein: CATSPVNLVGETQYF
CDR3 DNA: TGTGCCACCAGCCCCGTAAATCTGGTGGGAGAGACCCAGTACTTC

V gene: TRBV20-1
clone size: few
D gene: TRBD2
J gene: TRBJ2-1
CDR3 protein: CSASPGTRGYNEQFF
CDR3 DNA: TGCAGTGCTAGCCCGGGGACTAGGGGTTACAATGAGCAGTTCTTC

V gene: TRBV4-2
clone size: few
D gene: .
J gene: TRBJ1-1
CDR3 protein: CASSQDSPLVLNTEAFF
CDR3 DNA: TGTGCCAGCAGCCAAGATTCCCCCTTGGTTTTGAACACTGAAGCTTTCTTT

V gene: TRBV5-1
clone size: .
D gene: .
J gene: TRBJ2-3
CDR3 protein: CASGKARPTDTQYF
CDR3 DNA: TGCGCCAGCGGCAAGGCGAGGCCCACAGATACGCAGTATTTT

V gene: TRBV5-1
clone size: .
D gene: .
J gene: TRBJ2-3
CDR3 protein: CAILLGRPSTDTQYF
CDR3 DNA: TGCGCCATCCTACTGGGGCGGCCTAGCACAGATACGCAGTATTTT

V gene: TRBV9
clone size: many
D gene: .
J gene: TRBJ2-3
CDR3 protein: CASSVGGYPTDTQYF
CDR3 DNA: TGTGCCAGCAGCGTAGGGGGCTACCCAACAGATACGCAGTATTTT

V gene: TRBV6-1
clone size: .
D gene: .
J gene: TRBJ2-1
CDR3 protein: CASGVTYNEQFF
CDR3 DNA: TGTGCCAGCGGGGTTACCTACAATGAGCAGTTCTTC

V gene: TRBV12-3/TRBV12-4
clone size: .
D gene: .
J gene: TRBJ1-1
CDR3 protein: CPSRETGRTEAFF
CDR3 DNA: TGTCCCAGCAGAGAAACAGGGAGGACTGAAGCTTTCTTT

V gene: TRBV9
clone size: .
D gene: .
J gene: TRBJ2-3
CDR3 protein: CASSVLVGADTQYF
CDR3 DNA: TGTGCCAGCAGCGTACTAGTGGGAGCAGATACGCAGTATTTT

V gene: TRBV5-1
clone size: .
D gene: .
J gene: TRBJ1-2
CDR3 protein: CASSAAQGAGYTF
CDR3 DNA: TGCGCCAGCAGCGCGGCCCAGGGAGCTGGCTACACCTTC

V gene: TRBV7-2
clone size: few
D gene: .
J gene: TRBJ2-7
CDR3 protein: CASSSGMSSYEQYF
CDR3 DNA: TGTGCCAGCAGCTCGGGGATGAGCTCCTACGAGCAGTACTTC

V gene: TRBV28
clone size: .
D gene: TRBD2
J gene: TRBJ2-1
CDR3 protein: CASSLEGLAVSYEQFF
CDR3 DNA: TGTGCCAGCAGTTTAGAAGGGCTAGCGGTCTCCTACGAGCAGTTCTTC

V gene: TRBV4-1
clone size: .
D gene: .
J gene: TRBJ1-2
CDR3 protein: CASSQEKNRDYGYTF
CDR3 DNA: TGCGCCAGCAGCCAAGAGAAGAACAGGGACTATGGCTACACCTTC

V gene: TRBV20-1
clone size: few
D gene: .
J gene: TRBJ1-6
CDR3 protein: CSAHGRRDNSPLHF
CDR3 DNA: TGCAGTGCCCATGGACGCAGGGATAATTCACCCCTCCACTTT

V gene: TRBV7-9
clone size: .
D gene: TRBD2
J gene: TRBJ2-3
CDR3 protein: CASSWTSAFTDTQYF
CDR3 DNA: TGTGCCAGCAGCTGGACTAGCGCCTTCACAGATACGCAGTATTTT

V gene: TRBV12-3/TRBV12-4
clone size: few
D gene: .
J gene: TRBJ1-2
CDR3 protein: CASSFRWYYGYTF
CDR3 DNA: TGTGCCAGCAGTTTTCGGTGGTACTATGGCTACACCTTC

V gene: TRBV6-1
clone size: .
D gene: TRBD1
J gene: TRBJ1-5
CDR3 protein: CASSERGAGGQPQHF
CDR3 DNA: TGTGCCAGCAGTGAAAGGGGGGCAGGGGGTCAGCCCCAGCATTTT

V gene: TRBV7-2
clone size: .
D gene: .
J gene: TRBJ1-6
CDR3 protein: CASSFQGDSPLHF
CDR3 DNA: TGTGCCAGCAGCTTCCAGGGTGATTCACCCCTCCACTTT

V gene: TRBV2
clone size: few
D gene: TRBD2
J gene: TRBJ2-7
CDR3 protein: CASRVGTSGYEQYF
CDR3 DNA: TGTGCCAGCAGGGTCGGGACTAGCGGCTACGAGCAGTACTTC

V gene: TRBV6-6
clone size: .
D gene: TRBD2
J gene: TRBJ2-3
CDR3 protein: CATQRLAANTDTQYF
CDR3 DNA: TGTGCCACCCAGAGACTAGCCGCCAACACAGATACGCAGTATTTT

V gene: TRBV12-3/TRBV12-4
clone size: .
D gene: .
J gene: TRBJ2-1
CDR3 protein: CASSLGDGAYNEQFF
CDR3 DNA: TGTGCCAGCAGTTTAGGAGACGGCGCCTACAATGAGCAGTTCTTC

V gene: TRBV28
clone size: few
D gene: .
J gene: TRBJ1-5
CDR3 protein: CASSFPPQGRYSNQPQHF
CDR3 DNA: TGTGCCAGCAGTTTCCCTCCCCAGGGGAGGTATAGCAATCAGCCCCAGCATTTT

V gene: TRBV9
clone size: .
D gene: .
J gene: TRBJ2-1
CDR3 protein: CASSFDREQFF
CDR3 DNA: TGTGCCAGCAGCTTCGACAGGGAGCAGTTCTTC

V gene: TRBV28
clone size: .
D gene: .
J gene: TRBJ2-7
CDR3 protein: CASSPPGYLTYEQYF
CDR3 DNA: TGTGCCAGCAGCCCCCCAGGGTACCTCACCTACGAGCAGTACTTC

V gene: TRBV29-1
clone size: .
D gene: .
J gene: TRBJ2-5
CDR3 protein: CSARMGETQYF
CDR3 DNA: TGCAGCGCTCGAATGGGGGAGACCCAGTACTTC

V gene: TRBV20-1
clone size: .
D gene: TRBD2
J gene: TRBJ2-7
CDR3 protein: CSARLGLAGGDEQYF
CDR3 DNA: TGCAGTGCTAGGCTCGGGCTAGCGGGAGGGGACGAGCAGTACTTC

V gene: TRBV2
clone size: .
D gene: TRBD2
J gene: TRBJ2-3
CDR3 protein: CASSDTGGLDTQYF
CDR3 DNA: TGTGCCAGCAGTGACACGGGGGGACTAGATACGCAGTATTTT